The clone carrying this TCR beta chain was recorded at least ten times. The time point: longitudinal time-point 3. The sample is drawn from a study of neurological immune-mediated disorders. Germline V gene sequence: CDR1 MNHEY, CDR2 SMNVEV (reference sequence). The CDR3 is 16 amino acids. V gave up 1 base and J gave up 7 bases; unmatched junction bases: 13. MiXCR, run by TCRdb on the 5' RACE reads, gives a single entry per CDR3 protein. The sample contains tens of thousands of distinct CDR3 sequences, around 4% of which appear only once. The material sequenced was PBMCs. The sequence came from a woman aged 60 to 75 with multiple sclerosis. The chain joins TRBV27 to TRBJ2-7; 7 bases align to TRBD1. The CDR3 coding sequence is TGTGCCAGCAGTTTATACCCCGGGGCAGGGGGATTAGAGCAGTACTTC. This codes for CASSLYPGAGGLEQYF.